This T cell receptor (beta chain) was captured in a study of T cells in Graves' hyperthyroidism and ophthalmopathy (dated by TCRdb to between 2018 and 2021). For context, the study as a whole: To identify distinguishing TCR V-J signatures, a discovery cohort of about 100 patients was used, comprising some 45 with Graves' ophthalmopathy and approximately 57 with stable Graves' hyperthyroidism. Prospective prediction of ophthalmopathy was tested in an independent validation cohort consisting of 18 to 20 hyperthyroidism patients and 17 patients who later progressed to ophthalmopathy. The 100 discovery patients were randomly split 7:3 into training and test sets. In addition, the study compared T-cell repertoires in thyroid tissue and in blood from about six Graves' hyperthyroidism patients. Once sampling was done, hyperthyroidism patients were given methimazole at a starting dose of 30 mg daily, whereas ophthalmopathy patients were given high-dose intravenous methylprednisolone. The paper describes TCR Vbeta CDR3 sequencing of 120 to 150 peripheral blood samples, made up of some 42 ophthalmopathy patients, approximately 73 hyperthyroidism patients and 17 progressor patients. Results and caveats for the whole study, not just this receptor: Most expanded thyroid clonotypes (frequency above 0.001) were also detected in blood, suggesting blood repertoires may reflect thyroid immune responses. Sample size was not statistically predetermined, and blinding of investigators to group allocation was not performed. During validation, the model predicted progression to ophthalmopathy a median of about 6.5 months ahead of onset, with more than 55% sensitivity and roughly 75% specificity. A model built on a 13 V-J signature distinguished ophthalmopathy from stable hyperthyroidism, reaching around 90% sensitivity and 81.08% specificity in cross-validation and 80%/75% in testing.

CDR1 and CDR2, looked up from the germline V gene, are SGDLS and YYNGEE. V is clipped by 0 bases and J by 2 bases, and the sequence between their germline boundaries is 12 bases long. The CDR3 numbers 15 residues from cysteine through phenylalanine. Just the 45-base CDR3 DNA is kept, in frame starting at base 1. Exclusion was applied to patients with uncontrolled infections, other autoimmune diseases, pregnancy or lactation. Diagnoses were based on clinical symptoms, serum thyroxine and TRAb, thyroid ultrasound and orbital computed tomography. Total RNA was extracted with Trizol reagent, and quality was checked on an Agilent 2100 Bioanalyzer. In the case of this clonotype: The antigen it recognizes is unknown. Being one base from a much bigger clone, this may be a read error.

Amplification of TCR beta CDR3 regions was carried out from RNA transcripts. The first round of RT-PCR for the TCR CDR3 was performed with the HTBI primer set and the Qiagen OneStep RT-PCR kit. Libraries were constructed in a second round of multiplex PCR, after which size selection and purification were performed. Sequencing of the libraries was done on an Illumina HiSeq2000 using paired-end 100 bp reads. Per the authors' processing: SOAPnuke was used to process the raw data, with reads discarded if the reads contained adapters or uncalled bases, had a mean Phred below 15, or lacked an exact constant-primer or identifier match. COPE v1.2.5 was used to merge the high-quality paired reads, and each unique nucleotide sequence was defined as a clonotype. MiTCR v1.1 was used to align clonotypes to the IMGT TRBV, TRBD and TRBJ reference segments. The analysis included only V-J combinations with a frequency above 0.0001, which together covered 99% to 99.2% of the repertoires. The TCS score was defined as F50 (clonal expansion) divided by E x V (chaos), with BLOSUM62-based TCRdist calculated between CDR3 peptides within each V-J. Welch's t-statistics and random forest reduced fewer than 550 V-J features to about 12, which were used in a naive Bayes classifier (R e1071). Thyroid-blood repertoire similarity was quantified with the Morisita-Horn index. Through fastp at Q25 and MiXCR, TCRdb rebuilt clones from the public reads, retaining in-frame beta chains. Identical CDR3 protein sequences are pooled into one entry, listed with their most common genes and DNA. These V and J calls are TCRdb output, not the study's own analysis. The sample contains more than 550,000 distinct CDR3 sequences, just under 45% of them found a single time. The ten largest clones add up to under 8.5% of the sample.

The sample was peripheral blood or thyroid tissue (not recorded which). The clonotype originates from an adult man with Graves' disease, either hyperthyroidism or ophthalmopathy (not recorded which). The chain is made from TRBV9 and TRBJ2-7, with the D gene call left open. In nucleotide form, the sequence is TGTGCCAGCAGCGTAGATCCCGGCTTCCCCTACGAGCAGTACTTC. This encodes CASSVDPGFPYEQYF.